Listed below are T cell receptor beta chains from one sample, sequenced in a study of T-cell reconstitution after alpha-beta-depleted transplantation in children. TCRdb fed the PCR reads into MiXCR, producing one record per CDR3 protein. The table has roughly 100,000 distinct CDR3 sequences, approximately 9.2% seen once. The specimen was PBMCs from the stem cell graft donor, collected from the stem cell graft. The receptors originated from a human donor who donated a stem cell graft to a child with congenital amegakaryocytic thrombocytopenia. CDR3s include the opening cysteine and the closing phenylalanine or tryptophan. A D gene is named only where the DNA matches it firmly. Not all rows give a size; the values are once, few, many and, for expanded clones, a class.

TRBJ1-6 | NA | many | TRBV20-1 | TGCAGTGCTAGAAGCGAATTGGGTGGTTCACCCCTCCACTTT | CSARSELGGSPLHF
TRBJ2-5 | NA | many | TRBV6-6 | TGTGCCAGCAGTTACCCGGAACAAGAGACCCAGTACTTC | CASSYPEQETQYF
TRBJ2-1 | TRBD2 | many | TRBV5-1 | TGCGCCAGCAGCTTCGGGACTAGCGACAATGAGCAGTTCTTC | CASSFGTSDNEQFF
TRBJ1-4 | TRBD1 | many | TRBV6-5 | TGTGCCAGCAGTTACTCGATCGACAGGGGACGGGAAAAACTGTTTTTT | CASSYSIDRGREKLFF
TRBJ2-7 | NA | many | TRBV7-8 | TGTGCCAGCAGCTTAGGGGACCCTATTGACGAGCAGTACTTC | CASSLGDPIDEQYF
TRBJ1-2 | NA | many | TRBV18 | TGTGCCAGCTCACCAGAGCACAGCTCCAACTATGGCTACACCTTC | CASSPEHSSNYGYTF
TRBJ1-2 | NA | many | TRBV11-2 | TGTGCCAGCAGCCAGTTGGGGGGGGGGCACTATGGCTACACCTTC | CASSQLGGGHYGYTF
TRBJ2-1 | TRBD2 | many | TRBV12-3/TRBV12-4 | TGTGCCAGCAGTGGGCTAGCGGGAGGGCCGACCTACAATGAGCAGTTCTTC | CASSGLAGGPTYNEQFF
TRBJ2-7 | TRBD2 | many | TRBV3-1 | TGTGCCAGCAGCCAAGTGGGGACTAGATCCTACGAGCAGTACTTC | CASSQVGTRSYEQYF
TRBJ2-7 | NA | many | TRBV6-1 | TGTGCCAGCAGTGAACCGGGGGCTTGGAACGAGCAGTACTTC | CASSEPGAWNEQYF
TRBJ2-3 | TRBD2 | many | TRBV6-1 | TGTGCCAGCAGTGAACTAAGCGGGGGGGCCTCAGATACGCAGTATTTT | CASSELSGGASDTQYF
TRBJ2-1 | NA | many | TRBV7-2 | TGTGCCAGCAGCCCCGCGGTAGATGAGCAGTTCTTC | CASSPAVDEQFF
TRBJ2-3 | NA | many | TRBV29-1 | TGCAGCGTTAACTTCCGGGGGCGCGCAGATACGCAGTATTTT | CSVNFRGRADTQYF
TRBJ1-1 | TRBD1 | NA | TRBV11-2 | TGTGCCAGCAGTTCGACCGGGACAGGGGTGGCTTTCTTT | CASSSTGTGVAFF
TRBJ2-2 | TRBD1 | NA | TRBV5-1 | TGCGCCAGCAGCTCGGGACAGGGAGACGCCGGGGAGCTGTTTTTT | CASSSGQGDAGELFF
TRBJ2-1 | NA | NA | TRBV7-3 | TGTGCCAGCAGCTTAGACGGAGGCACCCGAGATCAGTTCTTC | CASSLDGGTRDQFF
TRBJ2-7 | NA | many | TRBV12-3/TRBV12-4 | TGTGCCAGCAGTTTTGGGGTCTCGCAGTACTTC | CASSFGVSQYF
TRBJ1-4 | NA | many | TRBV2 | TGTGCCAGCAGTGAAGATGGAGCTCCCGGTCGGGGTGAAAAACTGTTTTTT | CASSEDGAPGRGEKLFF
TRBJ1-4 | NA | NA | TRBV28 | TGTGCCAGCAGTTCGACAGGATCCCCGACCACTAATGAAAAACTGTTTTTT | CASSSTGSPTTNEKLFF
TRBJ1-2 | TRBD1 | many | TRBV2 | TGTGCCAGTTCTTTAGACAGGGGATTTGGCTACACCTTC | CASSLDRGFGYTF
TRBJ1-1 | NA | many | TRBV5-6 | TGTGCCAGCAGCCCAACGGCGGGGGCTGAAGCTTTCTTT | CASSPTAGAEAFF
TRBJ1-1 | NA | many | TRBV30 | TGTGCCTGGAGTGTGGGGGGCCGGGCTGAAGCTTTCTTT | CAWSVGGRAEAFF
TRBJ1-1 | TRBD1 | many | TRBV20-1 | TGCAGTGCTAGGGGGGAACCGGGACAGGGGGGGTACACTGAAGCTTTCTTT | CSARGEPGQGGYTEAFF
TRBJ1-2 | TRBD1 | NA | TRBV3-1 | TGTGCCTCCTGCCCGCGACAGGGCTTAAAGGATGGCTACACCTTC | CASCPRQGLKDGYTF
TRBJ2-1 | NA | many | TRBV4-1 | TGCGCCAGCAGCCAAGATATCGGGGTTGTATTCTCCTACAATGAGCAGTTCTTC | CASSQDIGVVFSYNEQFF
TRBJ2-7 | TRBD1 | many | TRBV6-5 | TGTGCCAGCAGGACCGGGACAGGCTACGAGCAGTACTTC | CASRTGTGYEQYF
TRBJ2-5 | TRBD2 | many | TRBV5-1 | TGCGCCAGCAGCACCGGACTAGCGGGAGGCCAAAGTTACCAAGAGACCCAGTACTTC | CASSTGLAGGQSYQETQYF
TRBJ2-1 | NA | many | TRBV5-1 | TGCGCCAGCAGCTTGGTATGGGGGGCCTCGGATGAGCAGTTCTTC | CASSLVWGASDEQFF
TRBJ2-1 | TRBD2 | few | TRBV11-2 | TGTGCCAGCAGCAAAAAACTAGCGGGCACCTCCGATTCGTTC | CASSKKLAGTSDSF
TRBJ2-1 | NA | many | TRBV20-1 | TGCAGTGCTCCAGCGCGGGACACCCCCTACAATGAGCAGTTCTTC | CSAPARDTPYNEQFF
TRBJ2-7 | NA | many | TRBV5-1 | TGCGCCAGCAGCTCATCTATTGGGGCTACCTACGAGCAGTACTTC | CASSSSIGATYEQYF
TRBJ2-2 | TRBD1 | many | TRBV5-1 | TGCGCCAGCAGCTTGAGGGGGACAGACAACACCGGGGAGCTGTTTTTT | CASSLRGTDNTGELFF
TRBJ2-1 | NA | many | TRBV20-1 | TGCAGTGCCACGGACTATTCCTACAATGAGCAGTTCTTC | CSATDYSYNEQFF
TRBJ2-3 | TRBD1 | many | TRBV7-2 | TGTGCCAGCAGCTCGACAGGGCGGGCAGATACGCAGTATTTT | CASSSTGRADTQYF
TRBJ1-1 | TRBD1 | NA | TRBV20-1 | TGCAGTGCTAGTACGGGACAGGGGTCCACTGAAGCTTTCTTT | CSASTGQGSTEAFF
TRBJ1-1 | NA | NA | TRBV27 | TGTGCCAGCAGGTATGGGGGGAGCACTGAAGCTTTCTTT | CASRYGGSTEAFF
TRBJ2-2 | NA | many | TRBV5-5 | TGTGCCAGCAGCTTCGACGGACCTGGCACCGGGGAGCTGTTTTTT | CASSFDGPGTGELFF
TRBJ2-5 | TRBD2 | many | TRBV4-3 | TGCGCCAGCAGCCAAAATAGCGGGAGGGAGACCCAGTACTTC | CASSQNSGRETQYF
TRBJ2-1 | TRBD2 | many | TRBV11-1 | TGTGCCAGCACCTCCCTTCGGATTAGCGGGAGGGCCCACAATGAGCAGTTCTTC | CASTSLRISGRAHNEQFF
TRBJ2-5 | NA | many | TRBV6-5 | TGTGCCAGCAGTTACTCGATGGCCGGCGACCAAGAGACCCAGTACTTC | CASSYSMAGDQETQYF
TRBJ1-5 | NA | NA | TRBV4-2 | TGTGCCAGGAGCCCGGGGCCCCTCGATCGGCCCCAGCATTTT | CARSPGPLDRPQHF
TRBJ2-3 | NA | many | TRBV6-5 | TGTGCCAGCAGCAGAAGGTCGGCAGGGGGCACAGATACGCAGTATTTT | CASSRRSAGGTDTQYF
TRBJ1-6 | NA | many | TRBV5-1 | TGCGCCAGCAGCTTATCTCCCGGCGAGGATTCACCCCTCCACTTT | CASSLSPGEDSPLHF
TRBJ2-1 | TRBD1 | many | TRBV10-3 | TGTGCCATCAGTGAAGGGACAGGGTCCCACAATGAGCAGTTCTTC | CAISEGTGSHNEQFF
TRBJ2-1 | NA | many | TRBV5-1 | TGCGCCAGCAGCTTGGACGGGACCTACAATGAGCAGTTCTTC | CASSLDGTYNEQFF
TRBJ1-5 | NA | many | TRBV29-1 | TGCAGCGTTGGTGAGGATTATAGCAATCAGCCCCAGCATTTT | CSVGEDYSNQPQHF
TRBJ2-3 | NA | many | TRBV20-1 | TGCAGTGCTAGAGGCCCCCGCACAGATACGCAGTATTTT | CSARGPRTDTQYF
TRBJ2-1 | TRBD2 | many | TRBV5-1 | TGCGCCAGCAGCTTGGAGCCTAGCGGGACGGGGAATGAGCAGTTCTTC | CASSLEPSGTGNEQFF
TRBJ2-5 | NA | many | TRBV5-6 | TGTGCCAGCAGCTCCCGGACGGGGCCAGAGACCCAGTACTTC | CASSSRTGPETQYF